These 20 T cell receptor beta chains were sequenced from one sample in a study of naive and memory T cell subsets. The library had UMIs added by 3' ligation of an oligonucleotide to TCR cDNA. Ligated cDNA underwent four rounds of PCR with nested alpha and beta constant region primers and SP2. One entry per CDR3 protein results from TCRdb running MiXCR on the 5' RACE reads. The table has 55,000 to 65,000 distinct CDR3 sequences, around 8% seen once. The receptors originated from a female donor in good health.

This clonotype appeared many times. This chain links TRBV6-5 with TRBJ1-3; 10 bases are shared with TRBD1. CDR3 length: 17 amino acids. V gave up 6 bases and J gave up 0 bases; unmatched junction bases: 8. Per germline, CDR1 MNHEY and CDR2 SVGAGI. Here the CDR3 reads CASRSTGQGNSGNTIYF. The CDR3 DNA is TGTGCCAGCAGGTCGACGGGACAGGGGAACTCTGGAAACACCATATATTTT.

In this sample, this clonotype turned up a few times. The chain is built from TRBV6-5 and TRBJ2-7; no clear D gene. The germline gives CDR1 MNHEY, CDR2 SVGAGI. The germline V and J ends were trimmed by 6 bases and 6 bases, with 18 bases remaining between them. This CDR3 has 14 amino acids. CDR3: CASSSPSFLGEQYF. The CDR3 coding sequence is TGTGCCAGCAGCTCCCCTTCGTTTTTAGGCGAGCAGTACTTC.

This clonotype has a handful of counts. The chain is built from TRBV7-2 and TRBJ2-7; TRBD2 aligns across 12 bases. Trimming at V came to 2 bases and at J to 4 bases, leaving 9 bases not matched to a gene. In germline, CDR1 is SGHTA, CDR2 FQGNSA. This CDR3 spans 17 amino acids. CDR3 residues: CASSLLMTSGSGYEQYF. In DNA form, the CDR3 reads TGTGCCAGCAGCTTACTTATGACTAGCGGGAGTGGATACGAGCAGTACTTC. Complete variable domain (other parts from reference TRBV7-2 and TRBJ2-7): GAGVSQSPSNKVTEKGKDVELRCDPISGHTALYWYRQSLGQGLEFLIYFQGNSAPDKSGLPSDRFSAERTGGSVSTLTIQRTQQEDSAVYLCASSLLMTSGSGYEQYFGPGTRLTVT.

The chain is built from TRBV20-1 and TRBJ2-7; D not resolved. The CDR3 is 14 amino acids. The V and J ends lost 6 bases and 2 bases respectively, with 17 bases between them. CDR1 and CDR2 from the germline V gene are DFQATT and SNEGSKA (reference sequence). The chain's CDR3 is CSALGEPSAYEQYF. CDR3 DNA sequence: TGCAGTGCCCTCGGAGAGCCGTCGGCCTACGAGCAGTACTTC.

This clonotype has more than one count but fewer than ten. V usage is TRBV5-1 and J usage is TRBJ2-7, with D perhaps given as TRBD1 or TRBD2 (5 bases each). In germline, CDR1 is SGHRS, CDR2 YFSETQ. This CDR3 is built from 12 residues. Trimming left V 5 bases short and J 2 bases short, with 8 bases between. This chain's CDR3 is CASRRDAYEQYF. CDR3 nucleotides: TGCGCCAGCAGACGGGACGCCTACGAGCAGTACTTC.

This clonotype was picked up a small number of times. The chain is built from TRBV24-1 and TRBJ2-3, with 8 bases matching TRBD1. The CDR3 consists of 17 residues. V lost 5 bases and J lost 6; bases outside the gene matches: 15. Germline CDR1 KGHDR, CDR2 SFDVKD. Written as DNA, the CDR3 is TGTGCCACCAGTGGCCTTGACGGGACAGGTCTCGGGGATACGCAGTATTTT. It is translated as CATSGLDGTGLGDTQYF.

V gene TRBV20-1 combines with J gene TRBJ2-5; no firm D call. Germline loops: CDR1 DFQATT, CDR2 SNEGSKA (reference sequence). This CDR3 has 15 amino acids. The CDR3 DNA reads TGCAGCGCTCCATGGCGGCCAACTACAACAGAGACCCAGTACTTC. This translates into CSAPWRPTTTETQYF.

The table lists this clonotype with a few counts. The genes are TRBV28 and TRBJ2-4, with D maybe TRBD1 (6 bases). The CDR3 is 17 residues long. Germline CDR1 reads MDHEN; CDR2 reads SYDVKM. Trimming took off 3 bases at V and 0 bases at J, with 15 bases between the two ends. The CDR3 is CASSLPRTALAKNIQYF. The CDR3 DNA is TGTGCCAGCAGTTTGCCCCGGACAGCATTAGCCAAAAACATTCAGTACTTC.

This clonotype was picked up many times. The rearrangement joins TRBV19 to TRBJ1-4, with no clear D. CDR1 is LNHDA and CDR2 is SQIVND in the germline V gene (reference sequence). The CDR3 spans 13 residues. The ends were cut back, 3 bases at V and 3 bases at J, with 5 bases in the middle. In DNA, the CDR3 is TGTGCCAGTAGTATTATCCCTAATGAAAAACTGTTTTTT. This codes for CASSIIPNEKLFF.

This clonotype was seen ten or more times. The chain uses TRBV24-1 and TRBJ1-5; D ambiguous. The germline V gene encodes CDR1 KGHDR and CDR2 SFDVKD. V was cut by 2 bases and J by 4 bases, with 11 bases left in between. This CDR3 region has 15 residues. In nucleotides, the CDR3 is TGTGCCACCAGTGATTCACCCCATGGGAATCAGCCCCAGCATTTT. It yields the protein CATSDSPHGNQPQHF.

The chain joins TRBV28 to TRBJ2-7, with D possibly TRBD2 on 5 matching bases. The CDR3 length is 13 residues. The germline gives CDR1 MDHEN, CDR2 SYDVKM. Trimming took 3 bases from V and 2 from J, leaving 8 bases between them. The CDR3 region is CASSFRDTYEQYF. The CDR3 DNA reads TGTGCCAGCAGTTTTCGGGATACCTACGAGCAGTACTTC.

This clonotype has ten or more counts. The rearrangement uses TRBV18 and TRBJ1-2; the match to TRBD1 covers 7 bases. The CDR3 is 17 residues long. Germline CDR1 KGHSH, CDR2 LQKENI. V trimming: 2 bases; J trimming: 1 base; junction bases outside the gene matches: 10. As DNA, the CDR3 is TGTGCCAGCTCACCAGCCGGGACAGACACATTTAACTATGGCTACACCTTC. Translating gives CASSPAGTDTFNYGYTF. Based on the CDR3 plus reference TRBV18 and TRBJ1-2, the full variable domain is NAGVMQNPRHLVRRRGQEARLRCSPMKGHSHVYWYRQLPEEGLKFMVYLQKENIIDESGMPKERFSAEFPKEGPSILRIQQVVRGDSAAYFCASSPAGTDTFNYGYTFGSGTRLTVV.

The chain combines TRBV24-1 with TRBJ1-5; D unclear. CDR1 is KGHDR and CDR2 is SFDVKD in the germline V gene. The CDR3 is 14 amino acids. V was clipped by 2 bases and J by 0 bases, with 4 bases between them. The CDR3 DNA is TGTGCCACCAGTGATTCCCATAGCAATCAGCCCCAGCATTTT. Protein product: CATSDSHSNQPQHF.

The chain recombines TRBV7-2 with TRBJ2-3; 11 bases match TRBD2. Germline V lookup: CDR1 SGHTA, CDR2 FQGNSA. Unmatched junction bases numbered 4, after V lost 1 base and J lost 1 base. This CDR3 comprises 17 residues. CDR3 coding DNA: TGTGCCAGCAGCTTAGGACTAGCGGGATTTTGCACAGATACGCAGTATTTT. Translation: CASSLGLAGFCTDTQYF.

This clonotype was found many times. Its ends do not fully match the called genes, so a read error is possible. V usage is TRBV27 and J usage is TRBJ2-1; 9 bases are a match to TRBD1. CDR3 length: 14 amino acids. CDR1 MNHEY and CDR2 SMNVEV come from the germline V gene (reference sequence). In DNA form, the CDR3 reads TGTGCCAGCAGTTTAAGTAACCCGGGACAGGGAAGGGCATTC. This gives the protein CASSLSNPGQGRAF.

This clonotype was counted between two and nine times. The rearrangement uses TRBV12-3 or TRBV12-4 and TRBJ1-2; perhaps TRBD1 as D (5 bases). The CDR3 loop spans 13 amino acids. Trimming took 6 bases from V and 1 from J, leaving 9 bases between them. The CDR3 DNA sequence: TGTGCCAGCAGCCAGGGACGTAACTATGGCTACACCTTC. Protein: CASSQGRNYGYTF.

This clonotype was counted at least ten times. This chain uses TRBV13 with TRBJ1-3; possible D gene TRBD1, 6 bases. The germline V and J ends were trimmed by 3 bases and 6 bases, with 12 bases remaining between them. Germline-derived CDR1 and CDR2 are PRHDT and FYEKMQ (reference sequence). The CDR3 is made up of 14 amino acids. As DNA, the CDR3 is TGTGCCAGCAGCTTCCGGAGGGGGGTAAACACCATATATTTT. As protein: CASSFRRGVNTIYF.

This clonotype was picked up many times. The chain joins TRBV20-1 to TRBJ1-3, with a possible D match to TRBD1 (5 bases). Trimming removed 4 bases at V and 10 bases at J, with 20 bases between. There are 14 residues in the CDR3. Germline V gene data show CDR1 as DFQATT and CDR2 as SNEGSKA (reference sequence). CDR3 region: CSATDAVLGRTIYF. CDR3 coding DNA: TGCAGTGCTACGGACGCTGTACTGGGACGTACCATATATTTT.

The V gene is TRBV6-5, the J gene TRBJ2-3; TRBD2 matches 10 bases. Germline V lookup: CDR1 MNHEY, CDR2 SVGAGI. With V trimmed by 6 bases and J by 5 bases, 5 bases remained unmatched. The CDR3 length is 14 residues. The CDR3 DNA follows: TGTGCCAGCAGACTAGCGGGAACGCGAGATACGCAGTATTTT. It yields the protein CASRLAGTRDTQYF.

This clonotype has a handful of counts. This CDR3 reads CASSLGLAVGDTQYF. CDR3 bases: TGTGCCAGCAGTTTAGGGCTAGCGGTCGGAGATACGCAGTATTTT. The chain couples TRBV27 to TRBJ2-3, with 7 bases fitting TRBD2. CDR1 and CDR2 (germline): MNHEY, SMNVEV (reference sequence). The trim removed 2 bases at V and 5 bases at J, leaving 7 bases unmatched. This CDR3 has 15 residues.